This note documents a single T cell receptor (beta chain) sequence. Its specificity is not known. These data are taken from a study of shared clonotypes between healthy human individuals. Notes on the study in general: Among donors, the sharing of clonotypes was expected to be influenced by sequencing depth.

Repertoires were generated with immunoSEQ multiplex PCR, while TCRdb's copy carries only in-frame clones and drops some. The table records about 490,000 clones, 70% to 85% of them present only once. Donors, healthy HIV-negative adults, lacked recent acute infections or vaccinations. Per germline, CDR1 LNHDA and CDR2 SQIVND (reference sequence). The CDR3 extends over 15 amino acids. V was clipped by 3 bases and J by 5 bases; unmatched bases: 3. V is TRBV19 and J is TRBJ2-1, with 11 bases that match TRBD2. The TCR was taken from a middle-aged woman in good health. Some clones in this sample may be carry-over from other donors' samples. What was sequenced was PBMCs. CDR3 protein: CASSISSGRHNEQFF. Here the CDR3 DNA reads TGTGCCAGTAGTATTTCTAGCGGGAGGCACAATGAGCAGTTCTTC.